The 10 T cell receptor beta chains listed next were all sequenced from one sample in a study of graft-versus-host responses after intestinal transplantation. Antigen specificity for these receptors is unknown. Profiled with immunoSEQ multiplex PCR; TCRdb holds only in-frame clones, not every one. Of around 69,000 clones listed, around 89% are singletons. The specimen was unstimulated CD8+ T cells sorted from spleen or lymph node cells, collected before transplant. These receptors were collected from a human donor who was the organ donor for an intestinal transplant.

The rearrangement joins TRBV7-9 to TRBJ2-1, with TRBD2 identical over 7 bases. CDR1 and CDR2 from the germline V gene are SEHNR and FQNEAQ (reference sequence). The CDR3 totals 15 residues. V was clipped by 4 bases and J by 0 bases; unmatched bases: 3. CDR3 in DNA: TGTGCCAGCAGCTCCAGGGAGGGCTCCTACAATGAGCAGTTCTTC. This codes for CASSSREGSYNEQFF.

This clone was seen a single time. V gene TRBV28 combines with J gene TRBJ1-4; no firm D call. Germline V CDR1 and CDR2: MDHEN, SYDVKM. CDR3 length equals 15 residues. Trimming shortened V by 3 bases and J by 7 bases, and 15 bases separated the two germline ends. The CDR3 sequence: CASSLGSGWSEKLFF. The CDR3, as DNA: TGTGCCAGCAGTTTGGGATCGGGGTGGAGTGAAAAACTGTTTTTT.

This chain uses TRBV5-6 with TRBJ2-5; D is uncertain. The CDR3 totals 12 residues. V was shortened by 6 bases and J by 0 bases, with 6 bases between the two germline ends. Germline V gives CDR1 SGHDT, CDR2 YYEEEE. Written as DNA, the CDR3 is TGTGCCAGCACCCAGTACCAAGAGACCCAGTACTTC. It specifies CASTQYQETQYF.

V is TRBV28 and J is TRBJ1-2, with TRBD1 matching over 7 bases. Germline V gene data show CDR1 as MDHEN and CDR2 as SYDVKM. Unmatched junction bases numbered 5, after V lost 4 bases and J lost 3 bases. The length of the CDR3 is 14 residues. This chain's CDR3 is CASSSTGTDYGYTF. The CDR3 nucleotides read TGTGCCAGCAGTTCTACCGGGACAGACTATGGCTACACCTTC.

V is TRBV4-1 and J is TRBJ1-2, with 7 bases aligning to TRBD1. CDR3 size: 15 residues. CDR1 and CDR2 (germline): MGHRA, YSYEKL. Trimming cost V 0 bases and J 4 bases; bases outside gene matches: 5. Written as DNA, the CDR3 is TGCGCCAGCAGCCAAGAGGGCGAGGGGGCCTATGGCTACACCTTC. It specifies CASSQEGEGAYGYTF.

This clone was counted only a few times. The chain couples TRBV6-5 to TRBJ2-1, with 8 bases lining up with TRBD1. Germline CDR1 reads MNHEY; CDR2 reads SVGAGI. CDR3 size: 14 residues. The trim removed 10 bases at V and 7 bases at J, leaving 12 bases unmatched. The CDR3 DNA reads as TGTGCCATCAGAGACAGGACAGGGCGAAATGAGCAGTTCTTC. This translates into CAIRDRTGRNEQFF.

The J gene is TRBJ1-4, the V gene TRBV15; D may be TRBD1 (5 bases). The CDR3 has 14 amino acids. Germline CDR1 is LNHNV and CDR2 is YYDKDF (reference sequence). V was pared by 5 bases and J by 4 bases, with 11 bases between. The CDR3 nucleotides read TGTGCCACCAGCCGGGGGACCGTTAATGAAAAACTGTTTTTT. Amino acid sequence: CATSRGTVNEKLFF.

V and J are TRBV5-1 and TRBJ1-1, with 7 positions matching TRBD1. J gave up 7 bases and V 4 bases, and 7 bases lay outside the gene matches. In germline, CDR1 is SGHRS, CDR2 YFSETQ. The CDR3 is made up of 13 amino acids. Here the CDR3 reads CASSPGQIFEAFF. CDR3 in DNA: TGCGCCAGCAGCCCGGGACAGATTTTTGAAGCTTTCTTT. The full variable domain, with the rest looked up from reference TRBV5-1 and TRBJ1-1, is KAGVTQTPRYLIKTRGQQVTLSCSPISGHRSVSWYQQTPGQGLQFLFEYFSETQRNKGNFPGRFSGRQFSNSRSEMNVSTLELGDSALYLCASSPGQIFEAFFGQGTRLTVV.

The V call is TRBV11-2, the J call TRBJ2-1; 9 nucleotides agree with TRBD1. J lost 2 bases, V lost 4 bases, and 6 bases had no gene match. This CDR3 contains 16 residues. Germline V lookup: CDR1 SGHAT, CDR2 FQNNGV. The CDR3 coding sequence is TGTGCCAGCAGCTATGCGGACAGGGGAACCTACAATGAGCAGTTCTTC. This gives the protein CASSYADRGTYNEQFF. Combining the CDR3 with reference TRBV11-2 and TRBJ2-1 gives the whole variable domain EAGVAQSPRYKIIEKRQSVAFWCNPISGHATLYWYQQILGQGPKLLIQFQNNGVVDDSQLPKDRFSAERLKGVDSTLKIQPAKLEDSAVYLCASSYADRGTYNEQFFGPGTRLTVL.

The chain uses TRBV7-3 and TRBJ2-1; D might be TRBD1 (7 bases). V lost 1 base to trimming and J lost 5 bases, with 15 bases between them. Germline V gene data show CDR1 as SGHTA and CDR2 as FQGTGA. The CDR3 consists of 16 residues. The CDR3 bases are TGTGCCAGCAGCTTAATGCCGGCAGGGGGGCACAATGAGCAGTTCTTC. Protein: CASSLMPAGGHNEQFF.